The text below deals with one T cell receptor beta chain. What it recognizes is unknown. These data are taken from a study of cytomegalovirus exposure and HLA in healthy donors. Study-wide findings and caveats: 164 TCR beta chains were listed as cytomegalovirus-associated.

Both 60 Vbeta primers and 13 Jbeta primers went into the PCR. TCRdb keeps only in-frame clones here, not all; method: immunoSEQ multiplex PCR. The data show about 180,000 clones, with 76% seen just once and around 2.3% held by the top ten. The CDR3 covers 12 residues. Trimming removed 7 bases from V and 8 bases from J; junction bases left unmatched: 7. Germline V gene lookup returns CDR1 MNHNY and CDR2 SVGAGI (reference sequence). This clonotype was obtained from a woman aged 25 to 45 in good health and CMV-seropositive. Sequenced input: PBMCs. The V and J genes are TRBV6-6 and TRBJ1-2, with TRBD1 identical over 7 bases. The chain's CDR3 is CASKDRLLGYTF. The CDR3 DNA is TGTGCCAGCAAGGACAGGCTCCTGGGCTACACCTTC.